This TCR beta chain was captured by sequencing in a study of CXCR3-negative and CXCR3-positive naive CD8 T cells (dated by TCRdb to the late 2010s). Turning to the overall study: About 150 million TRB reads were obtained in total, roughly 1.5 +/- 0.3 million reads per library. Data from ten or so donors, pooled across two independent experiments, went into the diversity and physicochemical repertoire analyses. For the TRBV-TRBJ cluster analysis, the naive subsets came from about five donors, while the memory cells came from 3 donors.

TCRdb records NextSeq 550 as the sequencer. The Human TCR Profiling Kit (MiLaboratory) was used to make UMI-labeled 5' RACE TRB cDNA libraries. cDNA synthesis used the entire amount of extracted RNA, and PCR amplification then used the entire amount of cDNA produced. Libraries were prepared in parallel with an identical number of PCR cycles. The study's processing was this. With a requirement of at least two reads per UMI, MIGEC and MiXCR extracted about 50,000 +/- 10,000 unique UMI-labeled TRB cDNA molecules per library. Each library averaged about 38,000 +/- 11,000 functional in-frame TRB CDR3 nucleotide clonotypes without stop codons. After each sample was downsampled to 5000 UMI-labeled TRB molecules, VDJtools was used to calculate diversity metrics such as normalized Shannon-Wiener and Chao1. VDJtools was used to calculate clonotype-size-weighted physicochemical properties of the central five CDR3 residues, namely interaction energy, strength, volume and Kidera factor 4. TCRdb reprocessed the sequencing reads and holds a single record per CDR3 protein sequence, with no DNA. TCRdb, not the original authors, processed these V and J calls. The sample table gives around 140,000 distinct CDR3 sequences. Of the sample, 0.41% is held by the ten largest clones.

The CDR3 has 15 amino acids, counting the end cysteine and phenylalanine. Only the protein sequence is given. CDR1 is given as WSHSY and CDR2 as SAAADI, both from the germline V gene. Each CD8+ T cell subset was flow-sorted in triplicate, with some 300,000 cells per subset placed directly into RLT lysis buffer. Naive CD8+ T cells were defined stringently as CD45RO-CCR7+CD27+CD95- to exclude memory contaminants. Peripheral blood mononuclear cells were isolated from buffy coats using standard density gradient centrifugation. Naive CXCR3-negative and CXCR3-positive CD8+ T cells were flow-sorted using a FACSAria III. An RNeasy Mini Kit was used to extract total RNA from the sorted cells. Concerning this clonotype itself: Its antigen remains unidentified.

The study at large found these results: Repertoire diversity was comparably high in both naive subsets but much lower in memory CD8+ T cells. Surface CD5, linked to self-reactivity in mice, was comparable between naive subsets; TCR interaction strength was therefore also inferred from TRB CDR3 physicochemical properties. TRB CDR3s from CXCR3-positive naive cells showed higher hydrophobicity (lower Kidera factor 4), lower energy, and higher strength and volume indices than CXCR3-negative naive cells. Naive CXCR3-negative and CXCR3-positive cells from the same donor showed similar TRBV-TRBJ usage, whereas memory cells showed distinct patterns. Freshly isolated PBMCs were used for most assays because CXCR3 expression partially decreased after cryopreservation.

The sequencing input was naive CXCR3+ CD8+ T cells from blood. The cell subset or site label on this specimen signifies: CD45RO-CCR7+CD27+CD95- naive CD8+ T cells expressing CXCR3 (TNR3+). The sequence links TRBV10-2 to TRBJ1-5; TCRdb lists TRBD1, though no DNA is available to test this call. This TCR came from a human donor in good health. Some clones in this sample may be carry-over from other donors' samples. The CDR3 here reads CASSETGQGGQPQHF.